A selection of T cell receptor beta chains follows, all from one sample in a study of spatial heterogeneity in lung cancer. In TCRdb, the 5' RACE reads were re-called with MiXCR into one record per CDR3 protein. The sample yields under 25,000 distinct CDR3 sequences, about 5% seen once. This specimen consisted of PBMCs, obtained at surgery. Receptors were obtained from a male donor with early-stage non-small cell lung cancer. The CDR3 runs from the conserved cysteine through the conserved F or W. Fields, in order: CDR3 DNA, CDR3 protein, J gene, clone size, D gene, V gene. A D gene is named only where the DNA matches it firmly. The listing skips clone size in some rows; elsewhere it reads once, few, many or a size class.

DNA: TGTGCCAGCAGCTCGACTGGGTCCACAGATACGCAGTATTTT
CDR3: CASSSTGSTDTQYF
J: TRBJ2-3
size: many
D: .
V: TRBV7-9

DNA: TGTGCCAGCAGTCCCAAGGGACCCTACGAGCAGTACTTC
CDR3: CASSPKGPYEQYF
J: TRBJ2-7
size: many
D: .
V: TRBV7-9

DNA: TGTGCCAGCAGCCTACATGGGACAGGGAACTATGGCTACACCTTC
CDR3: CASSLHGTGNYGYTF
J: TRBJ1-2
size: many
D: TRBD1
V: TRBV11-1

DNA: TGTGCCAGCAGCCAAGATTGGGGAGGAATTGAGCAGTTCTTC
CDR3: CASSQDWGGIEQFF
J: TRBJ2-1
size: .
D: .
V: TRBV3-2

DNA: TGTGCCAGCAGCTGGCACACAGATACGCAGTATTTT
CDR3: CASSWHTDTQYF
J: TRBJ2-3
size: many
D: .
V: TRBV5-6

DNA: TGCGCCCCACCCCCATCAGACAGGGTGAATGAAAAACTGTTTTTT
CDR3: CAPPPSDRVNEKLFF
J: TRBJ1-4
size: many
D: TRBD1
V: TRBV23-1

DNA: TGTGCCAGTAGTATAGGGGTTTTAGCGGGAGAGGAAGAGCAGTTCTTC
CDR3: CASSIGVLAGEEEQFF
J: TRBJ2-1
size: medium-sized
D: TRBD2
V: TRBV19

DNA: TGTGCCAGTAGTATTGGTCAGAATCCCTACGAGCAGTACTTC
CDR3: CASSIGQNPYEQYF
J: TRBJ2-7
size: .
D: .
V: TRBV19

DNA: TGTGCCAGCAGCTTAGAGAGTAGCTCCGAGCAGTACTTC
CDR3: CASSLESSSEQYF
J: TRBJ2-7
size: few
D: .
V: TRBV7-9

DNA: TGTGCCAGCAGCCCGGTCCTAACCGGTGAGCAGTTCTTC
CDR3: CASSPVLTGEQFF
J: TRBJ2-1
size: many
D: .
V: TRBV7-6

DNA: TGTGCCAGCAGTCGACAGGGAGGCGAAAAACTGTTTTTT
CDR3: CASSRQGGEKLFF
J: TRBJ1-4
size: .
D: TRBD1
V: TRBV6-5

DNA: TGCAGTGCTAGCCCTCGTATTCCCGACCACTACGAGCAGTACTTC
CDR3: CSASPRIPDHYEQYF
J: TRBJ2-7
size: medium-sized
D: .
V: TRBV20-1

DNA: TGTGCCAGCAGCCCAAGGCCGGGTGACGAGCAGTACTTC
CDR3: CASSPRPGDEQYF
J: TRBJ2-7
size: many
D: .
V: TRBV7-2

DNA: TGTGCCAGCAGCTTAACGCAGACTACAGAGCAGTTCTTC
CDR3: CASSLTQTTEQFF
J: TRBJ2-1
size: many
D: .
V: TRBV7-2

DNA: TGTGCCAGCAGTCCACGGGCGAATCAGCCCCAGCATTTT
CDR3: CASSPRANQPQHF
J: TRBJ1-5
size: many
D: .
V: TRBV12-3/TRBV12-4

DNA: TGCGCCAGCAGCTCAAGAGATGGTTATCAAGAGACCCAGTACTTC
CDR3: CASSSRDGYQETQYF
J: TRBJ2-5
size: many
D: .
V: TRBV4-1

DNA: TGTGCCAGCAGCCCAAGACTAGCGGGAAGCTCGGCACTCACCGGGGAGCTGTTTTTT
CDR3: CASSPRLAGSSALTGELFF
J: TRBJ2-2
size: many
D: TRBD2
V: TRBV7-9

DNA: TGTGCCAGCAGCGCGGACAGGGCGAATAATGAAAAACTGTTTTTT
CDR3: CASSADRANNEKLFF
J: TRBJ1-4
size: .
D: TRBD1
V: TRBV7-9

DNA: TGCGCCAGCAGCTTACCAGGGCAAGATACGCAGTATTTT
CDR3: CASSLPGQDTQYF
J: TRBJ2-3
size: .
D: .
V: TRBV5-1

DNA: TGTGCCAGCAGTGTTAAAAAGAAGGGAATGAGTGAAAAACTGTTTTTT
CDR3: CASSVKKKGMSEKLFF
J: TRBJ1-4
size: many
D: .
V: TRBV4-2

DNA: TGTGCCAGCAGTTACCTCGGGGGCGCTGGGGCCAACGTCCTGACTTTC
CDR3: CASSYLGGAGANVLTF
J: TRBJ2-6
size: many
D: .
V: TRBV28

DNA: TGTGCCAGCAGCTTGATCCGGACTAGTTACAATGAGCAGTTCTTC
CDR3: CASSLIRTSYNEQFF
J: TRBJ2-1
size: .
D: TRBD2
V: TRBV7-3

DNA: TGTGCCAGCACCCCACAGGGGGCAGTCTATAATTCACCCCTCCACTTT
CDR3: CASTPQGAVYNSPLHF
J: TRBJ1-6
size: many
D: TRBD1
V: TRBV28

DNA: TGTGCCAGCAGCTCTAACAGGAATAGCGAGCAGTACTTC
CDR3: CASSSNRNSEQYF
J: TRBJ2-7
size: many
D: .
V: TRBV11-2

DNA: TGTGCCAGCAGTTATGGGGGACGAACTACAGATACGCAGTATTTT
CDR3: CASSYGGRTTDTQYF
J: TRBJ2-3
size: .
D: .
V: TRBV6-5

DNA: TGTGCCAGCAGCTCCTATCAACAGGGAGGGGAAAACATTCAGTACTTC
CDR3: CASSSYQQGGENIQYF
J: TRBJ2-4
size: .
D: .
V: TRBV11-2